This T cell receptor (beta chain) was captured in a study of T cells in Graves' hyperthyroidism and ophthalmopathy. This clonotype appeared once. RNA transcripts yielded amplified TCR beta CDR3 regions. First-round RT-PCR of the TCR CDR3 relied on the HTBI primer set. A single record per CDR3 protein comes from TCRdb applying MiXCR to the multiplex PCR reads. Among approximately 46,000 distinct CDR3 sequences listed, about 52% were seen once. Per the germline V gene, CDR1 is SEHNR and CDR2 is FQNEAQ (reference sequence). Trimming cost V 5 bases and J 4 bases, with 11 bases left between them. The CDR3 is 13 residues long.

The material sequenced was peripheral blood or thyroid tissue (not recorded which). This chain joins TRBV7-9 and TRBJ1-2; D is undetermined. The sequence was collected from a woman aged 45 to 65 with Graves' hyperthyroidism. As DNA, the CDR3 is TGTGCCAGCAGCGGGCCCGTCGGCTATGGCTACACCTTC. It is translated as CASSGPVGYGYTF.